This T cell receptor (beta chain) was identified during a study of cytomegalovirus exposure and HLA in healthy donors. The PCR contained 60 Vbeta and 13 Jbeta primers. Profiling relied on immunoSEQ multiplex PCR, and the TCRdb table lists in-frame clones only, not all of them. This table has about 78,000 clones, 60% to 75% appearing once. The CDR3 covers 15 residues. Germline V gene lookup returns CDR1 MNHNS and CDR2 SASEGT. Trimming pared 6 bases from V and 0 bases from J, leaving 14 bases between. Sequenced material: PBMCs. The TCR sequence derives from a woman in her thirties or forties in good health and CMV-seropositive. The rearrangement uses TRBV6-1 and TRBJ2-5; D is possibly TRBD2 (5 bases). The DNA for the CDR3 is TGTGCCAGCAGGAGGACTTCTTCGTACCAAGAGACCCAGTACTTC. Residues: CASRRTSSYQETQYF.